The source of this T cell receptor (beta chain) is a study of cytomegalovirus exposure and HLA in healthy donors (dated by TCRdb to 2015 to 2018). A note on the overall study: An earlier analysis of several hundred of the donors reported approximately 270 Gb of sequence data and 117 million unique TCR beta sequences from approximately 180 million T cells. Genome-wide SNP genotypes for about 65% of the roughly 670 donors were used in a later genetic analysis, which treated that subset as a discovery cohort. An early release that covered fewer than 750 HLA-typed donors contained approximately 300 gigabases of sequencing data and 70 million to 100 million unique TCR sequences. An earlier analysis of around 580 of the donors used high-throughput TCR beta sequencing to judge whether each TCR beta V gene segment behaved as functional or pseudogenic. Alongside the repertoire data, information on donor age, sex, ethnicity and CMV serostatus was compiled. Among the roughly 430 genotyped donors, approximately 81% belonged to the genetic ancestry cluster associated with self-reported Caucasian donors. The number of donors typed differed by locus, with roughly 620-640 for A, B, C, DRB1 and DQB1, roughly 520 for DQA1, approximately 570 for DPA1, and some 440 for DPB1. Rather than using new phenotypic data, the later analysis identified candidate immune exposures from TCR beta sequences and from how often those sequences occurred across donors. A handful of DR-DQ haplotypes were handled as single units for association and clustering because linkage in the cohort was strong. On average, roughly 240,000 unique TCR beta nucleotide sequences were sequenced per donor among 350 to 400 genotyped donors of the cohort, with about 17% of those sequences being non-productive. The study aimed to test whether cataloging public T cell receptors could reveal signatures of past pathogen exposure. In a later analysis, previously published TCR beta repertoires from 670 or so donors were re-analyzed and high-resolution HLA genotyping was added so that TCR occurrence patterns could be studied. Using immunosequencing, the study profiled T cell repertoires from about 620 subjects and related those repertoires to cytomegalovirus serostatus. All discovery cohort repertoires had been generated on a single sequencing platform. HLA typing included class I and class II loci at four-digit resolution. The study combined high-throughput TCR immunosequencing, statistical association of individual TCRs with disease status, and machine learning to predict cytomegalovirus infection status. Along with the approximately 650-subject first cohort, a separate validation cohort of about 110 different subjects was used. What the study reported, not specific to this receptor: The authors suggested that the approach could potentially be extended to other disease states and immunological phenotypes. The classifier was reported to diagnose cytomegalovirus status with high specificity and sensitivity in both the original cohort and the validation cohort. Correlated functional status among segregating V segments might be attributable to linkage disequilibrium, but an unknown experimental factor could not be ruled out. Broadly in line with IMGT annotations, most TCR beta V segments showed up in productive rearrangements about 90% or about 30% of the time in an earlier analysis of around 550 of the donors. In vitro tests confirmed that a few of the cytomegalovirus-associated TCR beta chains recognize cytomegalovirus antigens. Most CMV-associated TCR beta chains appeared to be HLA-restricted in a later analysis, and the HLA associations seemed to be driven largely by CMV exposure. Across donors, most TCR sequences were observed very rarely, whereas some public TCRs were present in many individuals. The 87-base-pair reads could not distinguish some IMGT-functional V segments, including TRBV6-2 and TRBV6-3, so those segments were excluded. Because counts were too low, approximately 18 rarely observed V segments, including chromosome 9 orphons, were excluded from the earlier analysis of a few hundred of the donors. According to a later analysis, parvovirus B19, influenza, CMV and Epstein-Barr virus appeared linked to several top co-occurrence clusters. This cohort had only TCR beta chains sequenced, and the lack of alpha or paired-chain data limited which features could be detected. Immune exposure information for the cohort was limited to CMV serostatus. A further reported finding was that TCR beta sequences accurately predicted the HLA-A and HLA-B alleles for most subjects in the first cohort. Because HLA typing was unavailable for some donors at each locus, only the typed subset was used in association tests. According to a later analysis, TCR association rates differed among HLA loci, with DRB1 alleles showing the most associated TCRs and HLA-C alleles showing the fewest. Compared with equally common non-associated chains, HLA-associated TCR beta chains in a later analysis were more clonally expanded and had lower generation probabilities. A total of around 150 TCR beta chains were listed by the study as associated with cytomegalovirus. V-gene and J-gene trimming of TCR beta chains was associated with a missense DCLRE1C variant in a later genetic analysis, and the association was replicated in an independent cohort. Roughly uniform sequencing depth across donors was assumed in presence/absence analyses, although this assumption may not hold. When HLA alleles, especially DR and DQ, strongly co-occurred, attributing TCR associations to individual alleles was difficult. A later genetic analysis reported fewer N-insertions in productive TCRs among donors in an Asian-associated ancestry cluster than the roughly 640-donor mean. In a later analysis, around 17,000 TCR beta sequences were associated with specific HLA alleles at a false discovery rate of 0.05. The sequencing pipeline was judged likely to have produced a cluster of highly shared sequence variants as a technical artifact.

The table lists this clone with a count of one. Its cognate antigen has yet to be identified. The input lacks base qualities; no much larger clone sits a single base away. Relative to germline, V is missing 4 bases and J is missing 10 bases, with 8 bases of the junction outside any gene match. Spanning cysteine to phenylalanine, the CDR3 consists of 15 amino acids. The read is trimmed to its CDR3 DNA, 45 bases read in frame from base 1. CDR1 SGHRS and CDR2 YFSETQ are derived from the germline V gene. The cohort comprised several hundred healthy bone marrow donors. All cohort members were sampled while nominally healthy, although unrecorded immune exposures were likely present. The donor tested CMV seronegative, placing the donor among the 300 to 450 seronegative members of the cohort. Each donor provided a peripheral blood sample, and peripheral blood mononuclear cells were used for TCR beta sequencing. Genomic DNA extraction from the blood cell samples was performed with the Qiagen DNeasy Blood Extraction Kit.

Library preparation was by the immunoSEQ multiplex PCR assay. For the multiplex PCR, a mixture combining 60 forward primers for TCR Vbeta segments and 13 reverse primers for TCR Jbeta segments was used. The CDR3 region of rearranged TCR beta genes was amplified from genomic DNA by a multiplex PCR assay. The amplified TCR beta libraries were sequenced on the Illumina HiSeq System as 87-base-pair reads. Turning to the authors' computational methods: In a later analysis, some 80 million unique TCR beta chains were counted across the approximately 620 repertoires, and approximately 11 million of these chains were shared by at least two donors. Raw reads were error-corrected and collapsed into unique sequences with a nearest-neighbor algorithm that merged closely related sequences to remove PCR and sequencing errors. V, D and J gene segments were assigned by aligning CDR3 sequences to IMGT reference sequences. For a sequence to be retained, a match of at least six nucleotides to both a V gene segment and a J gene segment was required. Rearrangements were called productive when the CDR3 lacked stop codons and stayed in frame with V and J; all others were non-productive. Following IMGT convention, CDR3 was defined as the stretch from the second conserved V-encoded cysteine to the conserved J-encoded phenylalanine. The earlier analysis of 587 of the donors excluded sequences that lacked an unambiguous match to a single V gene segment. In an earlier analysis of a few hundred of the donors, a V segment was called functional when productive rearrangements were above 56.7%, and segregating when the standard deviation between donors exceeded 5%. A statistical classification framework was built for diagnosing cytomegalovirus status from the catalog of TCR beta chain sequences. In a later analysis, V and J genes were assigned by comparing TCR nucleotide sequences against IMGT/GENE-DB human TR gene sequences. A later analysis assigned CDR3 sequences and most-parsimonious VDJ recombination scenarios with the TCRdist pipeline. In a later analysis, every TCR beta chain was defined by the combination of its CDR3 amino acid sequence and its V-gene family, and reads without a unique V-gene family were dropped. In a later analysis, some 600 highly shared, low-generation-probability nucleotide sequences were removed to address suspected cross-contamination and a sequencing artifact. For each public chain, a later analysis derived a clonal expansion index from normalized ranks of inferred template counts within each repertoire. Generation probabilities in a later analysis came from a VDJ recombination model fitted to out-of-frame rearrangements, and those results were checked against IGoR. Hypergeometric tests were used in a later analysis to score TCR-TCR, TCR-HLA and TCR-CMV co-occurrence, with a repertoire-size bias correction applied to the TCR pairs. In a later analysis, false discovery rates were estimated by permuting HLA or CMV assignments 20 times. A later analysis grouped co-occurring TCRs with DBSCAN, adding TCRdist sequence similarity when clustering within HLA-allele-positive subsets. Repertoires with fewer than 30,000 or more than 120,000 public chains were left out of co-occurrence clustering, as were about 5 repertoires with anomalous nucleotide sharing. Not all clones reach the TCRdb copy of this immuneACCESS table, which keeps in-frame sequences only. Checked studies attribute under half of the gap to unresolved V genes and leave the rest unexplained. That table gives V, J and clone size, and the DNA gave D and trimming. For this sample the table gives some 130,000 clones, of which roughly 80% were detected only once. The ten largest clones represent approximately 2% of the sample.

The receptor was isolated from a man under 40 in good health and CMV-seronegative. Sequenced material: PBMCs. The chain couples TRBV5-1 to TRBJ2-1, with TRBD2 matching 13 junction bases. The CDR3 region reads CASSPGLAGNSEQFF. In nucleotide form, the sequence is TGCGCCAGCAGCCCGGGACTAGCGGGAAACAGCGAGCAGTTCTTC.